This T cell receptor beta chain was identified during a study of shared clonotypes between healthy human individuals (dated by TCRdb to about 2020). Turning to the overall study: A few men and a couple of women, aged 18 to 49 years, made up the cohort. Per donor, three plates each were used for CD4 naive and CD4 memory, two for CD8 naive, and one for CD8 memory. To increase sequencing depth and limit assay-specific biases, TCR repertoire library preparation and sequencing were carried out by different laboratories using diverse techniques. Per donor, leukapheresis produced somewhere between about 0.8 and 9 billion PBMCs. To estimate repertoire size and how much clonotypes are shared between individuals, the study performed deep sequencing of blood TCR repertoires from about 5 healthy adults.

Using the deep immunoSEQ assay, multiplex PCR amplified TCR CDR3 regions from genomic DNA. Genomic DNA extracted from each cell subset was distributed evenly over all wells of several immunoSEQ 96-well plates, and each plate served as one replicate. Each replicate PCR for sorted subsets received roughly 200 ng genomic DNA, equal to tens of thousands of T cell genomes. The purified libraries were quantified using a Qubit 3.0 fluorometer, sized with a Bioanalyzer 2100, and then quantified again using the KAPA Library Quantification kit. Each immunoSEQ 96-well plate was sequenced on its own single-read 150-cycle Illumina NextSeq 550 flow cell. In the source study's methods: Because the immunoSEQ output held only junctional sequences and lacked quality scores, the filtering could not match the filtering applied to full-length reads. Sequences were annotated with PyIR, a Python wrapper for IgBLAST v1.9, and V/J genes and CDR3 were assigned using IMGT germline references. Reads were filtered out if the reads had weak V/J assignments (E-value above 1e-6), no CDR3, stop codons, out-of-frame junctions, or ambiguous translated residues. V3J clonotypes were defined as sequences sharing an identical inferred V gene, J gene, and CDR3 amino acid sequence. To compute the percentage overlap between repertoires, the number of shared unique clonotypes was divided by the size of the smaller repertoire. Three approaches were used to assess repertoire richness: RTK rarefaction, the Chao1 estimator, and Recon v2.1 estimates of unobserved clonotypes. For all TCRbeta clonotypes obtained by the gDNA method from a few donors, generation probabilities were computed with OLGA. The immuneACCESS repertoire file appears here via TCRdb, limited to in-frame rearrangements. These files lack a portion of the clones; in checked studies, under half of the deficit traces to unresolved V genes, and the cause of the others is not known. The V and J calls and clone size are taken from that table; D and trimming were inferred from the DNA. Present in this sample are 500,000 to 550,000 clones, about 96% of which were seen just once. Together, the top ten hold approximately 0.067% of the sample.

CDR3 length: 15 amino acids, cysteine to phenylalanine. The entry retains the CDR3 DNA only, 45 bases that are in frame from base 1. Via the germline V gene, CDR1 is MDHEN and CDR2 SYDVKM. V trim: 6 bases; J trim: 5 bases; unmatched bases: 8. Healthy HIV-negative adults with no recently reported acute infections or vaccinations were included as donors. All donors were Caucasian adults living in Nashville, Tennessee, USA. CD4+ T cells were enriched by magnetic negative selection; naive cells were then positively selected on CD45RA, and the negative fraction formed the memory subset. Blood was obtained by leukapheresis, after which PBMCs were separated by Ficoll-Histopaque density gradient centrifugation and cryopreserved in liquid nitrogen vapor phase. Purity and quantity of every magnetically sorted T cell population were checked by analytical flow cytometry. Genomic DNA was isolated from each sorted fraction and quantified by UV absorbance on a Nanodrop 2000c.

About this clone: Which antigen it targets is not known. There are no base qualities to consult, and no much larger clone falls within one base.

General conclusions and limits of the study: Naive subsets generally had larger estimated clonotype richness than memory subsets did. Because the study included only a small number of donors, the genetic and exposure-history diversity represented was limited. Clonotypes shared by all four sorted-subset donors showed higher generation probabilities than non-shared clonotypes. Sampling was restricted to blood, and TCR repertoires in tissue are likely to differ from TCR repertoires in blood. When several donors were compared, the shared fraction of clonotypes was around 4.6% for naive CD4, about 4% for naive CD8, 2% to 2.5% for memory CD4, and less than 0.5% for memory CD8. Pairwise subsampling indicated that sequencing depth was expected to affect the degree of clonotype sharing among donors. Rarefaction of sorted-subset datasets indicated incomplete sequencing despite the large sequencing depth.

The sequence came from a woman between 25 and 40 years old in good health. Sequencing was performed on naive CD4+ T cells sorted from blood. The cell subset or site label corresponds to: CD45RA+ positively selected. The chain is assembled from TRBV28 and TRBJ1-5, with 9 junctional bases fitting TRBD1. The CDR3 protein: CASSLGQGGYQPQHF. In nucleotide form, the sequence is TGTGCCAGCAGCCTGGGACAGGGTGGTTATCAGCCCCAGCATTTT.